One sample yielded the 5 T cell receptor beta chains listed below, sequenced in a study of cytomegalovirus exposure and HLA in healthy donors. 13 Jbeta primers and 60 Vbeta primers were used for the PCR. Measured with immunoSEQ multiplex PCR; TCRdb has only the in-frame clones, and not every one. The table lists approximately 220,000 clones, around 80% of them singletons. The sequenced sample was PBMCs. The receptors were sampled from a boy aged 2 to 10 in good health and CMV-seronegative.

V gene TRBV5-4 combines with J gene TRBJ2-3; a possible D gene is TRBD2 (6 bases). The V end lost 0 bases, the J end lost 3 bases, and 11 bases lay between the germline ends. The length of the CDR3 is 15 residues. In germline, CDR1 is SGHNT, CDR2 YYREEE (reference sequence). In nucleotides, the CDR3 is TGTGCCAGCAGCTTGGCGGGAGTAAGGACAGATACGCAGTATTTT. Translating gives CASSLAGVRTDTQYF.

The rearrangement links TRBV10-3 to TRBJ1-5; D not certain. The CDR3 spans 15 residues. Trimming shortened V by 4 bases and J by 0 bases, and 10 bases separated the two germline ends. CDR1 is ENHRY and CDR2 is SYGVKD in the germline V gene. The CDR3 DNA reads as TGTGCCATCAGTGGAACAGCAGATAGCAATCAGCCCCAGCATTTT. Its translation: CAISGTADSNQPQHF.

The chain is built from TRBV18 and TRBJ1-5; the match to TRBD1 covers 7 bases. From germline, CDR1 is KGHSH and CDR2 LQKENI. The length of the CDR3 is 14 residues. The V segment lost 4 bases and the J segment 5 bases; nucleotides outside the gene matches: 5. The CDR3 here is CASSLGQTDQPQHF. The CDR3 DNA reads as TGTGCCAGCTCACTGGGACAGACGGATCAGCCCCAGCATTTT.

This clone came up once. V is TRBV27 and J is TRBJ2-7, with 7 bases matching TRBD1. V dropped 6 bases and J dropped 2; count of bases not matched to a gene: 7. This CDR3 has 14 residues. Germline CDR1 and CDR2: MNHEY and SMNVEV (reference sequence). This CDR3 reads CASSSGQGAYEQYF. Written as DNA, the CDR3 is TGTGCCAGCAGCTCGGGGCAGGGGGCCTACGAGCAGTACTTC.

J is TRBJ2-5 and V is TRBV7-9; no reliable D call. Germline V gives CDR1 SEHNR, CDR2 FQNEAQ (reference sequence). There are 15 residues in the CDR3. Trimming took off 2 bases at V and 3 bases at J, with 13 bases between the two ends. The CDR3 sequence is CASSLFWHEEETQYF. The CDR3 DNA reads as TGTGCCAGCAGCTTATTCTGGCACGAGGAAGAGACCCAGTACTTC.